A selection of T cell receptor beta chains follows, all from one sample in a study of tumor and adjacent non-tumor tissue in lung cancer. From the multiplex PCR reads, TCRdb called clonotypes with MiXCR, one entry per CDR3 protein. The repertoire consists of tens of thousands of distinct CDR3 sequences, with about 70% occurring once and the leading ten covering about 17%. Input material: lung tumor tissue. The origin of the receptors is a man aged 55 to 70 with non-small cell lung cancer. CDR3s include the opening cysteine and the closing phenylalanine or tryptophan. The D gene is left open where the match is weak. Size is omitted from some rows. Given values are once, few, many or a class for expanded clones.

size: many
D: TRBD1
J: TRBJ2-1
V: TRBV4-1
CDR3: CASSQETGGNEQFF
DNA: TGCGCCAGCAGCCAAGAGACAGGGGGGAATGAGCAGTTCTTC

size: few
D: TRBD1
J: TRBJ2-5
V: TRBV4-2
CDR3: CASSKEDRGLSETQYF
DNA: TGTGCCAGCAGCAAAGAGGACAGGGGGCTGTCAGAGACCCAGTACTTT

size: many
D: NA
J: TRBJ1-5
V: TRBV28
CDR3: CASSPISQPQHF
DNA: TGTGCCAGCAGCCCAATCAGCCAGCCCCAGCATTTT

size: many
D: NA
J: TRBJ2-5
V: TRBV20-1
CDR3: CSARVLETQETQYF
DNA: TGCAGTGCTAGAGTACTTGAAACACAAGAGACCCAGTACTTC

size: NA
D: TRBD2
J: TRBJ2-2
V: TRBV7-9
CDR3: CASSLGLAGSGELFF
DNA: TGTGCCAGCAGCTTAGGACTAGCGGGGTCAGGGGAGCTGTTTTTT

size: NA
D: TRBD1
J: TRBJ1-6
V: TRBV7-9
CDR3: CSSGGKDRGNSPLHF
DNA: TGTTCCAGCGGCGGCAAGGACAGGGGGAATTCACCCCTCCACTTT

size: NA
D: NA
J: TRBJ1-3
V: TRBV6-1
CDR3: CASSKQWPGNTIYF
DNA: TGTGCCAGCAGTAAACAGTGGCCTGGAAACACCATATATTTT

size: NA
D: NA
J: TRBJ1-1
V: TRBV6-6
CDR3: CASSNQATGETEAFF
DNA: TGTGCCAGCAGTAATCAGGCTACAGGAGAAACTGAAGCTTTCTTT

size: NA
D: TRBD1
J: TRBJ1-5
V: TRBV12-3/TRBV12-4
CDR3: CASSAGTGSSQPQHF
DNA: TGTGCCAGCAGTGCCGGGACAGGGTCGAGTCAGCCCCAGCATTTT

size: many
D: NA
J: TRBJ2-3
V: TRBV5-4
CDR3: CASSSGPSGADTQYF
DNA: TGTGCCAGCAGCTCCGGCCCCTCCGGCGCAGATACGCAGTATTTT

size: NA
D: TRBD1
J: TRBJ1-5
V: TRBV7-9
CDR3: CASNFDGTGSNQPQHF
DNA: TGTGCCAGCAACTTTGACGGGACAGGTAGCAATCAGCCCCAGCATTTT

size: many
D: NA
J: TRBJ2-4
V: TRBV5-5
CDR3: CASSLGGSMAKNIQYF
DNA: TGTGCCAGCAGCTTGGGGGGGAGTATGGCCAAAAACATTCAGTACTTC

size: many
D: TRBD2
J: TRBJ2-1
V: TRBV5-1
CDR3: CASSKLAGAGDEQFF
DNA: TGCGCCAGCAGCAAACTAGCGGGAGCTGGCGATGAGCAGTTCTTC

size: many
D: NA
J: TRBJ2-5
V: TRBV5-4
CDR3: CASSLELAQETQYF
DNA: TGTGCCAGCAGCTTGGAACTAGCCCAAGAGACCCAGTACTTC

size: few
D: NA
J: TRBJ1-1
V: TRBV6-1
CDR3: CVSSLTTNAEAFF
DNA: TGTGTCAGCAGTCTGACAACGAACGCTGAAGCTTTCTTT

size: NA
D: NA
J: TRBJ1-1
V: TRBV4-2
CDR3: CASSQDLQRNTESFF
DNA: TGTGCCAGCAGTCAAGACCTACAGAGAAACACTGAATCTTTCTTT

size: NA
D: TRBD2
J: TRBJ2-2
V: TRBV30
CDR3: CACTQLAGGGELFF
DNA: TGTGCCTGCACTCAACTAGCGGGAGGCGGGGAGCTGTTTTTT

size: NA
D: NA
J: TRBJ1-1
V: TRBV29-1
CDR3: CSVAGNTEVFF
DNA: TGTAGCGTTGCCGGGAACACTGAAGTTTTCTTT

size: NA
D: NA
J: TRBJ2-1
V: TRBV7-9
CDR3: CASSHIETEFF
DNA: TGTGCCAGCAGCCATATTGAGACGGAGTTCTTC

size: NA
D: NA
J: TRBJ2-2
V: TRBV6-2/TRBV6-3
CDR3: CVTSPLERGSGELFF
DNA: TGTGTCACCAGCCCACTAGAGCGAGGGTCCGGGGAGCTGTTTTTT

size: many
D: NA
J: TRBJ1-1
V: TRBV6-5
CDR3: CASSRIGEGLESEAFF
DNA: TGTGCCAGCAGCCGCATTGGCGAGGGTTTGGAGTCTGAAGCTTTCTTT

size: few
D: NA
J: TRBJ1-2
V: TRBV2
CDR3: CASSEVGQGLGYTF
DNA: TGTGCCAGCAGTGAAGTTGGGCAGGGGTTAGGCTACACCTTC